Below, one TCR beta chain is given with its context. Trimming cost V 11 bases and J 3 bases; bases outside gene matches: 21. CDR3 length: 18 amino acids. Germline V gives CDR1 LNHDA, CDR2 SQIVND (reference sequence). This specimen belongs to a study of regulatory T cells in long-lasting Graves disease. For TCR beta, libraries came from iRepertoire HTBI primers and Arm-PCR of CDR3 regions. In TCRdb, the multiplex PCR reads were re-called with MiXCR into one record per CDR3 protein. The sample has approximately 400,000 distinct CDR3 sequences; about 16% are singletons. Stated time point: newly diagnosed GD, antithyroid drugs for less than 3 months. RNA extracted from PBMCs served as the sequencing template. A further study also used this sample, focusing on T cells in Graves' hyperthyroidism and ophthalmopathy.

The sample consisted of peripheral blood mononuclear cells (PBMCs), taken at new diagnosis, from a patient treated with antithyroid drugs. The clonotype was recovered from a woman in her 30s with Graves disease. The chain carries TRBV19 and TRBJ2-1, with 8 bases matching TRBD2. The CDR3 coding sequence is TGTGCCTCAGGACCTCGGGAGGGCCGAACCTGGGTCTACAATGAGCAGTTCTTC. This encodes CASGPREGRTWVYNEQFF.